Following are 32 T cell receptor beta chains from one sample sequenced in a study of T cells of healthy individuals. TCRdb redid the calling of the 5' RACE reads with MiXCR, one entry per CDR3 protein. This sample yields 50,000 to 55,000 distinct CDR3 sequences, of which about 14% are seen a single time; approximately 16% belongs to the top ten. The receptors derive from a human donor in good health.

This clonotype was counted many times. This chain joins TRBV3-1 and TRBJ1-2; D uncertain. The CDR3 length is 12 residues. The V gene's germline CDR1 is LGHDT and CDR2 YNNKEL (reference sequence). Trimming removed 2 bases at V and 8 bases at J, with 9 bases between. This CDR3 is CASSQRKGGYTF. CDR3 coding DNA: TGTGCCAGCAGCCAAAGGAAGGGAGGCTACACCTTC.

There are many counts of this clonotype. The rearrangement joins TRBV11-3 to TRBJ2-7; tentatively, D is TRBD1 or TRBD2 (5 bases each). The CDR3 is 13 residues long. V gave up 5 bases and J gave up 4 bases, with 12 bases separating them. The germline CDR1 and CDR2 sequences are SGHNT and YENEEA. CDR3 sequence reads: CASSPGRYYEQYF. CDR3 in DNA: TGTGCCAGCAGCCCGGGACGGTATTACGAGCAGTACTTC.

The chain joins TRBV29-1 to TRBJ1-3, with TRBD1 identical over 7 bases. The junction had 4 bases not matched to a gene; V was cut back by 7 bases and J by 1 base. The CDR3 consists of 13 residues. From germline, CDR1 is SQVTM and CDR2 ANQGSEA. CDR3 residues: CSGQTGSGNTIYF. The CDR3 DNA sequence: TGCAGCGGTCAGACAGGGTCTGGAAACACCATATATTTT.

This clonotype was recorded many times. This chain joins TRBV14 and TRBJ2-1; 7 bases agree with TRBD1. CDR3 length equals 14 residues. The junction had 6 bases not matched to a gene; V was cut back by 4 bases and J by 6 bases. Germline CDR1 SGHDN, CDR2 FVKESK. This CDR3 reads CASSRQGWSNEQFF. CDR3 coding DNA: TGTGCCAGCAGCCGACAGGGCTGGAGCAATGAGCAGTTCTTC.

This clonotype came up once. CDR3 DNA: TGCGCCAGCAGCCGCGGAGAGACTCGGGACTCGGGCTACGAGCAGTACTTC. The encoded protein is CASSRGETRDSGYEQYF. This rearrangement joins TRBV4-1 to TRBJ2-7; a weak D match, TRBD2 (6 bases). Germline V gene sequence: CDR1 MGHRA, CDR2 YSYEKL. V dropped 4 bases and J dropped 3 bases, with 22 bases sitting between them. The CDR3 length is 17 residues.

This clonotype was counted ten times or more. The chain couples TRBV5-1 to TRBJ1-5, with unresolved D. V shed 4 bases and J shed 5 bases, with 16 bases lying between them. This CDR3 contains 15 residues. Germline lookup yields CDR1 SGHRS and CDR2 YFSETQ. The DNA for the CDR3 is TGCGCCAGCAGCCCGAGGGCAGGAAATGATCAGCCCCAGCATTTT. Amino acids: CASSPRAGNDQPQHF.

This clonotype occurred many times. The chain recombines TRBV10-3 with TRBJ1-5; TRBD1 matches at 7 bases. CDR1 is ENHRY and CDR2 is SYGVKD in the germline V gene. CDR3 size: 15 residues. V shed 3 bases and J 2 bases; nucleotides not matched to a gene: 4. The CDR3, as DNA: TGTGCCATCAGTGACACAGGGGTGGGCAATCAGCCCCAGCATTTT. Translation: CAISDTGVGNQPQHF.

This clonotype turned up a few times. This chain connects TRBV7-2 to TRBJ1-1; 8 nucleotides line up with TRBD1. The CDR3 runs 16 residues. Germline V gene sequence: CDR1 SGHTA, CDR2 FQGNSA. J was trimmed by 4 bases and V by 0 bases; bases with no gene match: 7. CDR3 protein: CASSLARTGSGTEAFF. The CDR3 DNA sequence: TGTGCCAGCAGCTTAGCCCGGACAGGGTCTGGCACTGAAGCTTTCTTT.

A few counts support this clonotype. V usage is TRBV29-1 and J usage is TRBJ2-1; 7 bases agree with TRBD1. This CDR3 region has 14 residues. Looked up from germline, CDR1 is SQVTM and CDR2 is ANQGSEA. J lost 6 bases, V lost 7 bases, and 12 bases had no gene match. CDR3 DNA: TGCAGCGGTACCCGACAGGGAAAGGGCAATGAGCAGTTCTTC. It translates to CSGTRQGKGNEQFF.

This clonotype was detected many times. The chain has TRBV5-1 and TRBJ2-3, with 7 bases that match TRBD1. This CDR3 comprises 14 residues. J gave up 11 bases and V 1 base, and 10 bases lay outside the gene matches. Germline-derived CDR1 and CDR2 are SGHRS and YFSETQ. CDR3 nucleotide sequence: TGCGCCAGCAGCTTGACAGGGGATTTTGTTAGGCAGTATTTT. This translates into CASSLTGDFVRQYF.

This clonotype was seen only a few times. CDR3 loop: CASSQDFSGELFF. CDR3 coding DNA: TGCGCCAGCAGCCAAGATTTTTCCGGGGAGCTGTTTTTT. The rearrangement links TRBV4-3 to TRBJ2-2; D unresolved. The CDR3 runs to 13 residues. Trimming removed 0 bases from V and 6 bases from J, with 5 bases in between. The germline V gene has CDR1 LGHNA and CDR2 YSLEER.

CDR3 nucleotide sequence: TGTGCCATCTCGACGACGACGTTCAGGGGCGCGAACACCGGGGAGCTGTTTTTT. Its protein product is CAISTTTFRGANTGELFF. This chain uses TRBV12-3 or TRBV12-4 with TRBJ2-2; TRBD1 might be the D (6 bases). The CDR3 totals 18 residues. The ends were cut back, 10 bases at V and 0 bases at J, with 24 bases in the middle.

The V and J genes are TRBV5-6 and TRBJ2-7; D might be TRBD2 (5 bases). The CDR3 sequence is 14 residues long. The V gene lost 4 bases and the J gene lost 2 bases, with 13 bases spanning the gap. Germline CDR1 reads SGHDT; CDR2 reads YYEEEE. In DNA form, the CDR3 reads TGTGCCAGCAGCGGAGGACCTAAAACCTACGAGCAGTACTTC. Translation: CASSGGPKTYEQYF.

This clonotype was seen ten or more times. The CDR3 nucleotides are TGTGCCAGCAGTCCTCTCCAGGGAGGGGGTCAGCCCCAGCATTTT. Translation gives CASSPLQGGGQPQHF. This chain links TRBV27 with TRBJ1-5; perhaps TRBD1 as D (6 bases). V lost 5 bases to trimming and J lost 6 bases, with 17 bases between them. This CDR3 has 15 amino acids. Germline V gene lookup returns CDR1 MNHEY and CDR2 SMNVEV (reference sequence).

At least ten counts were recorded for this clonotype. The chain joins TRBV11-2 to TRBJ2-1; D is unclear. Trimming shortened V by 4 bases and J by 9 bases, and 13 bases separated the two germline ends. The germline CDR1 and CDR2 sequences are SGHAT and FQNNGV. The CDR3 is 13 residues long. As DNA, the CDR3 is TGTGCCAGCAGCTACGACCGGATTCGTGAGCAGTTCTTC. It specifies CASSYDRIREQFF. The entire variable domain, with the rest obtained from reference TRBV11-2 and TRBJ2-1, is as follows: EAGVAQSPRYKIIEKRQSVAFWCNPISGHATLYWYQQILGQGPKLLIQFQNNGVVDDSQLPKDRFSAERLKGVDSTLKIQPAKLEDSAVYLCASSYDRIREQFFGPGTRLTVL.

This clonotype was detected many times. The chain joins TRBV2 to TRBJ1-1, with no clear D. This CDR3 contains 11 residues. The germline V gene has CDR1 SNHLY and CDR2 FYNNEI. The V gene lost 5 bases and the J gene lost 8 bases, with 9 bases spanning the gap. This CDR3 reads CASSKEMEAFF. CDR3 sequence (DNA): TGTGCCAGCAGTAAGGAGATGGAAGCTTTCTTT.

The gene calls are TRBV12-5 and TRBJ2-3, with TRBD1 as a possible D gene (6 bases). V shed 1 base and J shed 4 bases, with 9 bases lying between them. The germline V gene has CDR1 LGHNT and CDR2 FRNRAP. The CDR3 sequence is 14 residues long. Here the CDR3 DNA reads TGTGCTAGTGGTTTGGAGGGGGACGCAGATACGCAGTATTTT. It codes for CASGLEGDADTQYF.

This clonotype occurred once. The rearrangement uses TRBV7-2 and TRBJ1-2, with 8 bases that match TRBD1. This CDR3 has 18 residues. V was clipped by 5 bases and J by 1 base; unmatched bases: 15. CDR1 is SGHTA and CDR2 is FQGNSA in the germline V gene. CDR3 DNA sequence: TGTGCCAGCAGCCTAGATTCCGGGACAGGCGTTCTTAACTATGGCTACACCTTC. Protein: CASSLDSGTGVLNYGYTF.

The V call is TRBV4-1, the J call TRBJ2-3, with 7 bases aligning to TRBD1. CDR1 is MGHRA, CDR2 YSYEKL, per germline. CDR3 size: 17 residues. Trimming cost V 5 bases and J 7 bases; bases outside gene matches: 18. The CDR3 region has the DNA TGCGCCAGCAGCACCTCCCGGACAGGACGAGGGGGAAATACGCAGTATTTT. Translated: CASSTSRTGRGGNTQYF.

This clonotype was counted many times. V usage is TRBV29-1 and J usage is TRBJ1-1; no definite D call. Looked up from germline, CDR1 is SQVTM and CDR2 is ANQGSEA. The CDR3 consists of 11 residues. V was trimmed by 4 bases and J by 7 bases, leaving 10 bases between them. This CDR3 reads CSVGLRLEAFF. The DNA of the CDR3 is TGCAGCGTTGGTCTCAGACTTGAAGCTTTCTTT.

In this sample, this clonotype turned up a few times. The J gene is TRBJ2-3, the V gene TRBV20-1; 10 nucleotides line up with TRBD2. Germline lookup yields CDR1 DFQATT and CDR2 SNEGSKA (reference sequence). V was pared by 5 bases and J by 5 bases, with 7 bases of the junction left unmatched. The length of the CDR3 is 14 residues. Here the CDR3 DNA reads TGCAGTGCTGAAACTAGCGGGGAAGGAGATACGCAGTATTTT. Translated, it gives CSAETSGEGDTQYF.

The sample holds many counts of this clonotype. The CDR3 loop reads CASSYNLGYEQYF. DNA for the CDR3: TGTGCCAGCAGTTACAACCTAGGGTACGAGCAGTACTTC. The chain combines TRBV6-5 with TRBJ2-7; the D is unclear. From germline, CDR1 is MNHEY and CDR2 SVGAGI. Deletions cut 2 bases from V and 4 bases from J, with 9 bases between. This CDR3 comprises 13 residues.

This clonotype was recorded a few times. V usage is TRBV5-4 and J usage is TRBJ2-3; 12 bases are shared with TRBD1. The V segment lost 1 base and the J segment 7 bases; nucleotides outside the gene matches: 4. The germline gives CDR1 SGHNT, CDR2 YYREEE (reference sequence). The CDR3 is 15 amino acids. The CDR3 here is CASSLPGQGANTQYF. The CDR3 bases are TGTGCCAGCAGCTTGCCGGGACAGGGGGCGAATACGCAGTATTTT.

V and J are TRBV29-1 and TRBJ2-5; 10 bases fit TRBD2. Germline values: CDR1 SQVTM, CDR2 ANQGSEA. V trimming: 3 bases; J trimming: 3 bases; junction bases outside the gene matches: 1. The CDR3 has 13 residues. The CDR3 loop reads CSVDGLAEETQYF. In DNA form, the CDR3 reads TGCAGCGTTGATGGACTAGCGGAAGAGACCCAGTACTTC.

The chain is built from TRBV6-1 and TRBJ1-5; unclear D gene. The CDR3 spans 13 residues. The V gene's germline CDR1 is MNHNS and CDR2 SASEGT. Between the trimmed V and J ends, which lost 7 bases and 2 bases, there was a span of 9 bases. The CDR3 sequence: CASTVSGNQPQHF. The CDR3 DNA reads TGTGCCAGCACGGTTTCGGGCAATCAGCCCCAGCATTTT.

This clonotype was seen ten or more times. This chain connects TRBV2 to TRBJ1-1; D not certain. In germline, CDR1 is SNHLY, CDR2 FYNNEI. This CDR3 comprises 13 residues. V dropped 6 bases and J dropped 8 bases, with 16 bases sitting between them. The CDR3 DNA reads TGTGCCAGCAGACCGGACGGTCACTGGGAAGCTTTCTTT. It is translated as CASRPDGHWEAFF.

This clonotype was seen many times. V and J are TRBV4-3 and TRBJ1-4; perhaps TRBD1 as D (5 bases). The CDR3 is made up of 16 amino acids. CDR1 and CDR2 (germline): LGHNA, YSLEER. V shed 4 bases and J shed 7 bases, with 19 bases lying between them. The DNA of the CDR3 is TGCGCCAGCAGCCGGGCTCTGGGACGGTTTGGTGAAAAACTGTTTTTT. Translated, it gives CASSRALGRFGEKLFF.

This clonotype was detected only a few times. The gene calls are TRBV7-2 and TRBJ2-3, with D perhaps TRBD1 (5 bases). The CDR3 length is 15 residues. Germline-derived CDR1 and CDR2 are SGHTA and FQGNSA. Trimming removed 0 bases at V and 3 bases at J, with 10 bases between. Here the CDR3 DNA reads TGTGCCAGCAGCTTAGCGCCCCAGGGAACAGATACGCAGTATTTT. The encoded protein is CASSLAPQGTDTQYF. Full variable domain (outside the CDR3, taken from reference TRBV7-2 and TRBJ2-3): GAGVSQSPSNKVTEKGKDVELRCDPISGHTALYWYRQSLGQGLEFLIYFQGNSAPDKSGLPSDRFSAERTGGSVSTLTIQRTQQEDSAVYLCASSLAPQGTDTQYFGPGTRLTVL.

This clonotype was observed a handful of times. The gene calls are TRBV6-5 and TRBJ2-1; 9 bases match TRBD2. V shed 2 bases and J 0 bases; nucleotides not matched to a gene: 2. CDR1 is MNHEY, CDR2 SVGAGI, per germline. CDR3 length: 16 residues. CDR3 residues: CASSYDSGSSYNEQFF. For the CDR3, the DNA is TGTGCCAGCAGTTACGATAGCGGGAGCTCCTACAATGAGCAGTTCTTC.

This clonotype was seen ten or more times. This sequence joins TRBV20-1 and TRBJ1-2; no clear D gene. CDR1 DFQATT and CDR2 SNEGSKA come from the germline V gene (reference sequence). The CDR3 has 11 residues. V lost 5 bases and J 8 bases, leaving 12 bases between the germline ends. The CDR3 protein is CSAGNLLGYTF. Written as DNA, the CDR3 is TGCAGTGCTGGCAATCTCCTAGGCTACACCTTC.

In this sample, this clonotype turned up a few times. CDR3 nucleotides: TGTGCCAGCAGCAGGGCGGGACACTACAATGAGCAGTTCTTC. Translating gives CASSRAGHYNEQFF. This chain connects TRBV6-2 or TRBV6-3 to TRBJ2-1; D may be TRBD1 or TRBD2 (6 bases each). This CDR3 is 14 amino acids long. The germline gives CDR1 MNHEY, CDR2 SVGEGT. V was trimmed by 6 bases and J by 3 bases, leaving 12 bases between them.

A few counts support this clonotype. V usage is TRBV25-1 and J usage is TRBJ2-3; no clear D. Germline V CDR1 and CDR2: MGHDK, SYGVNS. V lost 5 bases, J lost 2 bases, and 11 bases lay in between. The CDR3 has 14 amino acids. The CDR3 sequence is CASSHRRDTDTQYF. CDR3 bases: TGTGCCAGCAGTCACAGACGAGACACAGATACGCAGTATTTT. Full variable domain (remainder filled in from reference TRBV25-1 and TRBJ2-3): EADIYQTPRYLVIGTGKKITLECSQTMGHDKMYWYQQDPGMELHLIHYSYGVNSTEKGDLSSESTVSRIRTEHFPLTLESARPSHTSQYLCASSHRRDTDTQYFGPGTRLTVL.